The entry below describes one T cell receptor beta chain. Sample time point: baseline, week 1 (first vaccination visit). This sample's treatment: pre-vaccination baseline after standard-of-care therapy. CDR1 is SGDLS, CDR2 YYNGEE, per germline. V lost 1 base, J lost 5 bases, and 11 bases lay in between. CDR3 length: 14 amino acids. The data belong to a study of a mutant IDH1 vaccine in newly diagnosed glioma. The table came from immunoSEQ multiplex PCR; TCRdb's copy has only in-frame clones and leaves some out. The data contain 45,000 to 55,000 clones, just over 85% of them singletons. Sequencing was performed on PBMCs, taken from a glioma patient treated with radiotherapy, temozolomide or both. J is TRBJ2-3 and V is TRBV9; D remains ambiguous. The TCR comes from a man aged 40-55 years with glioma. The CDR3 DNA is TGTGCCAGCAGCGTATTGACGAGTGGAGATACGCAGTATTTT. Its translation: CASSVLTSGDTQYF.